This T cell receptor (beta chain) was recovered during a study of response to subunit inactivated influenza vaccine. The sample holds many counts of this clonotype. The antigen remains unidentified. One junction end does not reproduce the germline sequence, and a read error may be involved. The study, taken as a whole, reports: The authors suggested that every seasonal influenza vaccination recruits few new T cells.

TCRdb independently ran MiXCR on the RT-PCR reads; one entry per CDR3 protein. The table shows 500,000 to 600,000 distinct CDR3 sequences, with roughly 13% occurring only once. The material was PBMCs from blood, obtained roughly 6 weeks after vaccination. This TCR was sampled from a middle-aged man who received an inactivated influenza vaccine.

This chain's CDR3 is CASSPGTSGQETQYF. CDR3 DNA: TGCGCCAGCAGCCCCGGGACTAGCGGACAAGAGACCCAGTACTTC. The chain combines TRBV4-2 with TRBJ2-5; 11 bases are a match to TRBD2. This CDR3 contains 15 residues. CDR1 and CDR2 from the germline V gene are LGHNA and YNFKEQ.